A selection of T cell receptor beta chains follows, all from one sample in a study of CD8+CD57+ T cells in acquired aplastic anemia. TCRdb ran MiXCR on the reads and lists one entry per CDR3 protein. The sample contains hundreds of thousands of distinct CDR3 sequences, under 80% of which appear only once. Sequencing input: sorted CD4+, CD8+, or CD8+CD57+ T cells (not recorded which) from PBMCs. Receptors originate from a human donor in good health, serving as a control. Each CDR3 is given with its conserved first and last residue. A D gene is named only where the DNA matches it firmly. Some rows mark clone size as missing; the rest say once, few, many or name a class of expanded clone.

v_call: TRBV9
cdr3_length: 17
clone_size: NA
j_call: TRBJ2-1
d_call: TRBD2
cdr3_aa: CASSATNRAGGTVEQFF
cdr3_nt: TGTGCCAGCAGCGCAACGAACCGAGCGGGGGGTACAGTAGAGCAGTTCTTC

v_call: TRBV10-1
cdr3_length: 13
clone_size: many
j_call: TRBJ1-2
d_call: NA
cdr3_aa: CASSESTGRGYTF
cdr3_nt: TGCGCCAGCAGTGAGTCCACAGGGAGAGGCTACACCTTC

v_call: TRBV5-4
cdr3_length: 15
clone_size: NA
j_call: TRBJ2-1
d_call: NA
cdr3_aa: CASSLSQVVLNEQFF
cdr3_nt: TGTGCCAGCAGCTTATCACAAGTGGTCCTAAATGAGCAGTTCTTC

v_call: TRBV7-9
cdr3_length: 13
clone_size: NA
j_call: TRBJ1-2
d_call: NA
cdr3_aa: CASSADKDYGYTF
cdr3_nt: TGTGCCAGCAGCGCGGACAAAGACTATGGCTACACCTTC

v_call: TRBV9
cdr3_length: 14
clone_size: NA
j_call: TRBJ1-6
d_call: NA
cdr3_aa: CASRWAGLDSHLYF
cdr3_nt: TGTGCCAGCAGGTGGGCGGGACTTGACTCCCACCTCTACTTT

v_call: TRBV20-1
cdr3_length: 17
clone_size: NA
j_call: TRBJ2-3
d_call: NA
cdr3_aa: CSARSTTGRGNTDTQYF
cdr3_nt: TGCAGTGCTAGATCCACGACAGGGAGGGGAAACACAGATACGCAGTATTTT

v_call: TRBV19
cdr3_length: 15
clone_size: NA
j_call: TRBJ1-2
d_call: TRBD1
cdr3_aa: CASSIWDRGTHGYTF
cdr3_nt: TGTGCCAGTAGTATATGGGACAGGGGGACCCATGGCTACACCTTC

v_call: TRBV7-2
cdr3_length: 14
clone_size: many
j_call: TRBJ1-1
d_call: NA
cdr3_aa: CASSINVQNTEAFF
cdr3_nt: TGTGCCAGCAGCATTAACGTTCAGAACACTGAAGCTTTCTTT

v_call: TRBV13
cdr3_length: 13
clone_size: NA
j_call: TRBJ1-1
d_call: NA
cdr3_aa: CARSVDRRTEAFF
cdr3_nt: TGTGCCAGGAGCGTAGACAGGAGAACTGAAGCTTTCTTT

v_call: TRBV2
cdr3_length: 16
clone_size: many
j_call: TRBJ2-5
d_call: NA
cdr3_aa: CASSEDSHALGGTQYF
cdr3_nt: TGTGCCAGCAGTGAGGACTCGCACGCTCTGGGGGGGACCCAGTACTTC

v_call: TRBV20-1
cdr3_length: 10
clone_size: NA
j_call: TRBJ1-4
d_call: NA
cdr3_aa: CSAREEKLFF
cdr3_nt: TGCAGTGCTAGAGAAGAAAAACTGTTTTTT

v_call: TRBV7-2
cdr3_length: 12
clone_size: NA
j_call: TRBJ1-1
d_call: NA
cdr3_aa: CASSLAGGGAFF
cdr3_nt: TGTGCCAGCAGCTTAGCCGGCGGGGGGGCTTTCTTT

v_call: TRBV19
cdr3_length: 13
clone_size: many
j_call: TRBJ1-1
d_call: NA
cdr3_aa: CASMPGLGTEAFF
cdr3_nt: TGTGCCAGTATGCCGGGGTTAGGCACTGAAGCTTTCTTT

v_call: TRBV5-1
cdr3_length: 14
clone_size: NA
j_call: TRBJ2-7
d_call: NA
cdr3_aa: CASSPGKGSIEQYF
cdr3_nt: TGTGCCAGCAGCCCCGGAAAGGGGTCCATCGAGCAGTACTTC

v_call: TRBV7-7
cdr3_length: 15
clone_size: NA
j_call: TRBJ1-2
d_call: NA
cdr3_aa: CASSQARGDRYGYTF
cdr3_nt: TGCGCCAGCAGCCAGGCCCGCGGGGATAGGTATGGCTACACCTTC

v_call: TRBV20-1
cdr3_length: 14
clone_size: NA
j_call: TRBJ2-3
d_call: NA
cdr3_aa: CSARVPAGLDTQYF
cdr3_nt: TGCAGTGCTAGAGTGCCGGCCGGACTAGATACGCAGTATTTT

v_call: TRBV12-3/TRBV12-4
cdr3_length: 15
clone_size: NA
j_call: TRBJ1-5
d_call: NA
cdr3_aa: CASSLTGTSNQPQHF
cdr3_nt: TGTGCCAGCAGTCTAACCGGGACATCCAATCAGCCCCAGCATTTT

v_call: TRBV9
cdr3_length: 14
clone_size: NA
j_call: TRBJ2-7
d_call: NA
cdr3_aa: CASSVGGVSYAQHF
cdr3_nt: TGTGCCAGCAGTGTAGGGGGGGTCTCTTACGCCCAGCACTTC

v_call: TRBV7-2
cdr3_length: 15
clone_size: NA
j_call: TRBJ2-7
d_call: TRBD2
cdr3_aa: CANSLAGHTDNEHYF
cdr3_nt: TGTGCCAACAGCTTAGCGGGACACACAGATAACGAGCATTACTTC

v_call: TRBV7-3
cdr3_length: 16
clone_size: NA
j_call: TRBJ2-5
d_call: TRBD1
cdr3_aa: CASSPTPDRGNQPQYF
cdr3_nt: TGCGCCAGCAGCCCGACCCCGGACAGGGGCAATCAGCCCCAGTACTTC

v_call: TRBV5-6
cdr3_length: 15
clone_size: many
j_call: TRBJ1-2
d_call: TRBD1
cdr3_aa: CASSLVDRANYGYTF
cdr3_nt: TGTGCCAGCAGCTTGGTGGACAGGGCTAACTATGGCTACACCTTC

v_call: TRBV5-8
cdr3_length: 12
clone_size: many
j_call: TRBJ2-3
d_call: NA
cdr3_aa: CASSLYRDTQYF
cdr3_nt: TGTGCCAGCAGCTTGTATAGAGATACGCAGTATTTT

v_call: TRBV19
cdr3_length: 16
clone_size: NA
j_call: TRBJ2-5
d_call: NA
cdr3_aa: CASSPHLPGSEETQYF
cdr3_nt: TGTGCCAGTAGCCCCCATCTCCCGGGATCTGAAGAGACCCAGTACTTC

v_call: TRBV30
cdr3_length: 16
clone_size: few
j_call: TRBJ1-1
d_call: TRBD1
cdr3_aa: CAWRRRDRGSNTEAFF
cdr3_nt: TGTGCCTGGAGGAGACGGGACAGGGGGTCGAACACTGAAGCTTTCTTT

v_call: TRBV19
cdr3_length: 13
clone_size: NA
j_call: TRBJ1-2
d_call: NA
cdr3_aa: CASSRNRVGGYTF
cdr3_nt: TGTGCCAGTAGTAGAAACAGGGTTGGAGGCTACACCTTC

v_call: TRBV19
cdr3_length: 13
clone_size: NA
j_call: TRBJ1-2
d_call: NA
cdr3_aa: CASRSVGYYYEHF
cdr3_nt: TGTGCCAGTAGGTCGGTAGGTTACTATTACGAGCACTTC

v_call: TRBV5-4
cdr3_length: 14
clone_size: many
j_call: TRBJ2-5
d_call: TRBD1
cdr3_aa: CASSPQGAGETQYF
cdr3_nt: TGTGCCAGCAGCCCGCAGGGGGCAGGAGAGACCCAGTACTTC

v_call: TRBV7-2
cdr3_length: 13
clone_size: NA
j_call: TRBJ1-6
d_call: NA
cdr3_aa: CASSVGTVSRLHF
cdr3_nt: TGTGCCAGCAGCGTCGGCACGGTAAGTCGACTCCACTTT

v_call: TRBV10-1
cdr3_length: 15
clone_size: NA
j_call: TRBJ2-7
d_call: TRBD2
cdr3_aa: CASSAPRGCPHEQYF
cdr3_nt: TGTGCCAGCAGTGCTCCGCGGGGGTGCCCACACGAGCAGTACTTC

v_call: TRBV20-1
cdr3_length: 17
clone_size: NA
j_call: TRBJ1-6
d_call: TRBD1
cdr3_aa: CSARGVQGAGIGSPLHF
cdr3_nt: TGCAGTGCTAGAGGAGTGCAGGGGGCAGGCATTGGCTCACCCCTCCACTTT

v_call: TRBV9
cdr3_length: 13
clone_size: NA
j_call: TRBJ1-2
d_call: NA
cdr3_aa: CASSIQGAYDYTF
cdr3_nt: TGTGCCAGCAGTATCCAGGGTGCTTATGACTACACCTTC

v_call: TRBV19
cdr3_length: 15
clone_size: few
j_call: TRBJ1-6
d_call: TRBD1
cdr3_aa: CASSTGQGSDSPLHF
cdr3_nt: TGTGCCAGTAGTACAGGACAGGGGAGCGACTCACCCCTCCACTTT

v_call: TRBV7-2
cdr3_length: 14
clone_size: NA
j_call: TRBJ2-7
d_call: NA
cdr3_aa: CASSLGTAGYEQYF
cdr3_nt: TGTGCCAGCAGCTTGGGGACGGCCGGCTACGAGCAGTACTTC

v_call: TRBV7-3
cdr3_length: 16
clone_size: NA
j_call: TRBJ2-2
d_call: TRBD2
cdr3_aa: CASSLRTSGGAGELFF
cdr3_nt: TGTGCCAGCAGCTTGAGGACTAGCGGGGGGGCCGGGGAGCTGTTTTTT